Listed here are 26 T cell receptor beta chains from one sample, sequenced in a study of T-cell memory formation after mild COVID-19. TCRdb reprocessed the 5' RACE reads via MiXCR and lists one record per CDR3 protein. The sample records 180,000 or so distinct CDR3 sequences, around a tenth being singletons. Input material: PBMCs or a T cell subset sorted from them (not recorded which). All receptors derive from a man younger than 35 who had mild COVID-19 (a few samples of this study predate the infection). Cell type and time point are not known.

The rearrangement joins TRBV11-1 to TRBJ2-7, with unresolved D. V was cut by 5 bases and J by 4 bases, with 12 bases left in between. In germline, CDR1 is SGHAT, CDR2 FQDESV (reference sequence). This CDR3 spans 13 amino acids. The CDR3, as DNA: TGTGCCAGCAGCCTACTCCCAACTTACGAGCAGTACGTC. It codes for CASSLLPTYEQYV.

This clonotype was counted ten times or more. The rearrangement uses TRBV4-1 and TRBJ2-7; the match to TRBD2 covers 7 bases. The CDR3 has 19 amino acids. J gave up 0 bases and V 4 bases, and 18 bases lay outside the gene matches. Germline CDR1 MGHRA, CDR2 YSYEKL. CDR3 sequence (DNA): TGCGCCAGCAGCCGTCTCCCCGGGCCCGTGGGGGGGAGCTCCTACGAGCAGTACTTC. Amino acids: CASSRLPGPVGGSSYEQYF.

The chain employs TRBV7-3 and TRBJ1-2; 7 nucleotides match TRBD1. Germline V gives CDR1 SGHTA, CDR2 FQGTGA. The CDR3 extends over 18 amino acids. The junction had 17 bases not matched to a gene; V was cut back by 5 bases and J by 2 bases. The CDR3, as DNA: TGTGCCAGCAGCCCCTACTCAATCCCGCGACAGGGAAACTATGGCTACACCTTC. Translating it yields CASSPYSIPRQGNYGYTF.

This clonotype was recorded a few times. This rearrangement joins TRBV9 to TRBJ2-1, with D perhaps TRBD1 or TRBD2 (5 bases each). V lost 0 bases to trimming and J lost 8 bases, with 18 bases between them. The CDR3 is made up of 16 amino acids. Germline-derived CDR1 and CDR2 are SGDLS and YYNGEE. CDR3 coding DNA: TGTGCCAGCAGCGTAGGGGGAGCCCGACAAGGGGATGAGCAGTTCTTC. Translating gives CASSVGGARQGDEQFF.

This clonotype was observed a few times. The chain recombines TRBV7-2 with TRBJ2-7, with a possible D match to TRBD2 (6 bases). Trimming stripped 2 bases from V and 2 bases from J, with 13 bases between. The CDR3 runs to 15 residues. Germline V gene sequence: CDR1 SGHTA, CDR2 FQGNSA. The CDR3 coding sequence is TGTGCCAGCAGCTTACGGCGGGGCCCAACCTACGAGCAGTACTTC. Protein product: CASSLRRGPTYEQYF.

The chain carries TRBV6-5 and TRBJ2-3, with D hard to call. The CDR3 is 14 amino acids. Germline V CDR1 and CDR2: MNHEY, SVGAGI. Between the trimmed V and J ends, which lost 4 bases and 2 bases, there was a span of 10 bases. DNA for the CDR3: TGTGCCAGCAGTTTATCCTTCTTCACAGATACGCAGTATTTT. Translated, it gives CASSLSFFTDTQYF.

A few counts support this clonotype. This chain links TRBV7-3 with TRBJ1-2, with 7 bases that match TRBD1. The CDR3 loop spans 14 amino acids. Trimming removed 5 bases from V and 2 bases from J; junction bases left unmatched: 5. Germline CDR1 reads SGHTA; CDR2 reads FQGTGA. Here the CDR3 DNA reads TGTGCCAGCAGCCCGACAGGGTGGAACTATGGCTACACCTTC. Its translation is CASSPTGWNYGYTF.

V is TRBV11-1 and J is TRBJ2-2, with D hard to call. V was shortened by 1 base and J by 6 bases, with 9 bases between the two germline ends. The germline V gene has CDR1 SGHAT and CDR2 FQDESV (reference sequence). The CDR3 contains 14 residues. The CDR3, as DNA: TGTGCCAGCAGCTTAGGAACGCTCTCCGGGGAGCTGTTTTTT. It yields the protein CASSLGTLSGELFF. The full variable domain, in which reference TRBV11-1 and TRBJ2-2 provide the parts outside the CDR3, is EAEVAQSPRYKITEKSQAVAFWCDPISGHATLYWYRQILGQGPELLVQFQDESVVDDSQLPKDRFSAERLKGVDSTLKIQPAELGDSAMYLCASSLGTLSGELFFGEGSRLTVL.

This chain uses TRBV9 with TRBJ2-3; D remains unclear. CDR1 and CDR2 from the germline V gene are SGDLS and YYNGEE. Between the trimmed V and J ends, which lost 4 bases and 0 bases, there was a span of 12 bases. The CDR3 length is 15 residues. CDR3 in amino acids: CASSSRWGSTDTQYF. CDR3 coding DNA: TGTGCCAGCAGCTCAAGATGGGGAAGCACAGATACGCAGTATTTT.

This clonotype was found a few times. The CDR3 bases are TGTGCCAGCAGTTTCGGCCCGCCCATCTCCTACGAGCAGTACTTC. This sequence encodes CASSFGPPISYEQYF. The chain uses TRBV12-3 or TRBV12-4 and TRBJ2-7, with D unresolved. The V and J ends lost 3 bases and 0 bases respectively, with 12 bases between them. This CDR3 region has 15 residues.

This chain links TRBV5-1 with TRBJ2-3, with D perhaps TRBD1 (5 bases). This CDR3 has 14 amino acids. Germline V lookup: CDR1 SGHRS, CDR2 YFSETQ. The V end lost 4 bases, the J end lost 2 bases, and 11 bases lay between the germline ends. The CDR3 nucleotides are TGCGCCAGCAGCCACGACAGTTACACAGATACGCAGTATTTT. Amino acid sequence: CASSHDSYTDTQYF.

The chain uses TRBV19 and TRBJ1-2, with TRBD1 matching 8 bases. The germline V gene has CDR1 LNHDA and CDR2 SQIVND (reference sequence). There are 15 residues in the CDR3. Losses at the gene ends were 5 bases for V and 7 bases for J; bases not matched to a gene: 12. The CDR3 is CASSARDRISIGYTF. CDR3 nucleotides: TGTGCCAGTAGTGCGCGGGACAGGATCTCTATTGGCTACACCTTC.

This clonotype was recorded a few times. This chain connects TRBV7-9 to TRBJ1-2; D gene ambiguous. The CDR3 covers 15 residues. V lost 5 bases, J lost 2 bases, and 15 bases lay in between. From germline, CDR1 is SEHNR and CDR2 FQNEAQ (reference sequence). The CDR3 nucleotides are TGTGCCAGCAGCCCAGGCCTGGCAGACAACTATGGCTACACCTTC. Protein: CASSPGLADNYGYTF.

The chain uses TRBV12-3 or TRBV12-4 and TRBJ2-7; tentatively, D is TRBD1 or TRBD2 (5 bases each). The CDR3 is 13 residues long. Trimming left V 3 bases short and J 4 bases short, with 10 bases between. In DNA form, the CDR3 reads TGTGCCAGCAGTTTGCAGGGAGTTTACGAGCAGTACGTC. Residues: CASSLQGVYEQYV.

There are a few counts of this clonotype. The chain links TRBV5-1 to TRBJ1-4, with D maybe TRBD1 (5 bases). V was cut by 6 bases and J by 0 bases, with 9 bases left in between. Germline CDR1 and CDR2: SGHRS and YFSETQ. The length of the CDR3 is 14 residues. CDR3 nucleotide sequence: TGCGCCAGCAAGATGGGGGCAACTAATGAAAAACTGTTTTTT. Its translation is CASKMGATNEKLFF.

This clonotype turned up a few times. The CDR3 spells CASSYPTGLVTDTQYF. The CDR3 DNA reads as TGTGCCAGCAGTTACCCGACAGGGCTTGTCACAGATACGCAGTATTTT. The chain carries TRBV6-2 or TRBV6-3 and TRBJ2-3; 7 bases map to TRBD1. This CDR3 contains 16 residues. The V segment lost 2 bases and the J segment 2 bases; nucleotides outside the gene matches: 7. Per the germline V gene, CDR1 is MNHEY and CDR2 is SVGEGT.

This clonotype showed up just a few times. The V gene is TRBV7-9, the J gene TRBJ2-5; 8 bases align to TRBD1. The CDR3 spans 15 residues. Germline loops: CDR1 SEHNR, CDR2 FQNEAQ (reference sequence). V lost 5 bases to trimming and J lost 5 bases; unmatched junction nucleotides: 10. The DNA of the CDR3 is TGTGCCAGCAGCCGCCAGGGGGCTGTGGGGGAGACCCAGTACTTC. Protein product: CASSRQGAVGETQYF.

There are many counts of this clonotype. The genes are TRBV14 and TRBJ2-3; D is uncertain. The CDR3 sequence is 13 residues long. With 4 bases removed from V and 0 bases from J, the gap between germline ends came to 5 bases. Germline lookup yields CDR1 SGHDN and CDR2 FVKESK. CDR3 sequence (DNA): TGTGCCAGCAGCCTTCTTAGCACAGATACGCAGTATTTT. This encodes CASSLLSTDTQYF.

V is TRBV29-1 and J is TRBJ2-4; unclear D gene. CDR1 and CDR2 (germline): SQVTM, ANQGSEA. V was shortened by 4 bases and J by 0 bases, with 7 bases between the two germline ends. The CDR3 sequence is 13 residues long. The CDR3 bases are TGCAGCGTTGGTCAGATAGCCAAAAACATTCAGTACTTC. Protein: CSVGQIAKNIQYF.

This clonotype was observed many times. This sequence joins TRBV7-7 and TRBJ2-3; TRBD1 matches at 8 bases. V shed 5 bases and J 4 bases; nucleotides not matched to a gene: 5. There are 14 residues in the CDR3. Per germline, CDR1 SSHAT and CDR2 FNYEAQ (reference sequence). CDR3 nucleotide sequence: TGTGCCAGCAGCAAAGACAGGGGAGCAGATACGCAGTATTTT. As protein: CASSKDRGADTQYF.

This clonotype was counted only a few times. V and J are TRBV28 and TRBJ2-5; D is uncertain. The CDR3 is 14 amino acids. The germline V gene has CDR1 MDHEN and CDR2 SYDVKM. Trimming cost V 3 bases and J 5 bases, with 13 bases left between them. CDR3 sequence reads: CASSLEGRTETQYF. Here the CDR3 DNA reads TGTGCCAGCAGTTTGGAAGGTCGAACGGAGACCCAGTACTTC. Full variable domain (outside the CDR3, taken from reference TRBV28 and TRBJ2-5): DVKVTQSSRYLVKRTGEKVFLECVQDMDHENMFWYRQDPGLGLRLIYFSYDVKMKEKGDIPEGYSVSREKKERFSLILESASTNQTSMYLCASSLEGRTETQYFGPGTRLLVL.

This chain joins TRBV20-1 and TRBJ2-1, with TRBD2 matching over 9 bases. The CDR3 sequence is 15 residues long. The junction had 11 bases not matched to a gene; V was cut back by 5 bases and J by 6 bases. Germline CDR1 DFQATT, CDR2 SNEGSKA (reference sequence). CDR3 sequence reads: CSAVDSRGGPNEQFF. For the CDR3, the DNA is TGCAGTGCTGTGGACTCGCGGGGGGGCCCCAATGAGCAGTTCTTC.

The chain links TRBV24-1 to TRBJ2-5; D unresolved. V lost 6 bases to trimming and J lost 0 bases, with 7 bases between them. Germline loops: CDR1 KGHDR, CDR2 SFDVKD. CDR3 length: 13 amino acids. Here the CDR3 reads CATSPGNQETQYF. CDR3 sequence (DNA): TGTGCCACCAGTCCGGGTAACCAAGAGACCCAGTACTTC.

CDR3 sequence (DNA): TGTGCCACCAGCGGCGAACAGGGTAACTATGGCTACACCTTC. It codes for CATSGEQGNYGYTF. The gene calls are TRBV15 and TRBJ1-2; a weak D match, TRBD1 (6 bases). The CDR3 is 14 residues long. Germline V gene sequence: CDR1 LNHNV, CDR2 YYDKDF (reference sequence). Trimming stripped 5 bases from V and 1 base from J, with 11 bases between.

This clonotype was counted between two and nine times. The chain combines TRBV12-3 or TRBV12-4 with TRBJ2-7, with D tentatively TRBD1 (5 bases). The CDR3 is 12 residues long. V was pared by 5 bases and J by 5 bases, with 10 bases between. The CDR3 region is CASSGQGNEQYF. Here the CDR3 DNA reads TGTGCCAGCAGTGGGCAGGGCAACGAGCAGTACTTC.

This chain uses TRBV12-3 or TRBV12-4 with TRBJ1-2; D is unresolved. The CDR3 has 12 residues. The V end lost 4 bases, the J end lost 5 bases, and 8 bases lay between the germline ends. The CDR3 reads CASSSTAYGYTF. In nucleotides, the CDR3 is TGTGCCAGCAGTTCGACTGCGTATGGCTACACCTTC.